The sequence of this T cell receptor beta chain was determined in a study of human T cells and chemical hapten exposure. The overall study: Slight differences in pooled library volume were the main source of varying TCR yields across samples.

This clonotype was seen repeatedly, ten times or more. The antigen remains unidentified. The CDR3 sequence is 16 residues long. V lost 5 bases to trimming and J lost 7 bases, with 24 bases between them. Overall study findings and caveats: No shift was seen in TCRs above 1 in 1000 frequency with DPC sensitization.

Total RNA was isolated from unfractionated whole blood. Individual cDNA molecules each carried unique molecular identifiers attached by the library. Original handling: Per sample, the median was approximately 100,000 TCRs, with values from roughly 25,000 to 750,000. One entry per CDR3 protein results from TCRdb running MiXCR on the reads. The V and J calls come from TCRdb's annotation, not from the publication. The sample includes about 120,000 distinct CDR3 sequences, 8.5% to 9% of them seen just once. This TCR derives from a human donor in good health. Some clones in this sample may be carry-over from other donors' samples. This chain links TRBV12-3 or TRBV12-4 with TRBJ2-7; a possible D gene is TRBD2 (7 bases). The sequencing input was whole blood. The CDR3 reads CASSPSSGRRGGEQYF. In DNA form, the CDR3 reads TGTGCCAGCAGTCCCTCTAGCGGCAGAAGGGGGGGAGAGCAGTACTTC.